The 20 T cell receptor beta chains listed next were all sequenced from one sample in a study of T-cell memory formation after mild COVID-19. From the 5' RACE reads, TCRdb called clonotypes with MiXCR, one entry per CDR3 protein. The sample contains about 250,000 distinct CDR3 sequences, just over 15% of which appear only once. The sequenced sample consisted of PBMCs or a T cell subset sorted from them (not recorded which). Receptor source: an adult woman who had mild COVID-19 (a few samples of this study predate the infection). Cell type and time point are not known.

This clonotype has a handful of counts. This chain links TRBV20-1 with TRBJ2-1; no definite D call. The germline V and J ends were trimmed by 6 bases and 1 base, with 16 bases remaining between them. Per germline, CDR1 DFQATT and CDR2 SNEGSKA (reference sequence). The CDR3 sequence is 15 residues long. Here the CDR3 reads CSATAQRRSYNEQFF. The CDR3 DNA follows: TGCAGTGCAACAGCTCAACGGAGATCCTACAATGAGCAGTTCTTC.

The chain couples TRBV25-1 to TRBJ2-4; D possibly corresponds to TRBD1 (5 bases). The CDR3 runs to 12 residues. The V gene's germline CDR1 is MGHDK and CDR2 SYGVNS. Trimming pared 8 bases from V and 0 bases from J, leaving 5 bases between. CDR3 bases: TGTGCCAGCGGGGCAGCCAAAAACATTCAGTACTTC. Its protein is CASGAAKNIQYF.

This clonotype has a count of ten or more. V usage is TRBV6-6 and J usage is TRBJ2-1, with 10 positions matching TRBD1. Germline loops: CDR1 MNHNY, CDR2 SVGAGI (reference sequence). V dropped 6 bases and J dropped 6; count of bases not matched to a gene: 5. The CDR3 covers 14 residues. Here the CDR3 reads CASRRQGAVNEQFF. In DNA, the CDR3 is TGTGCCAGCAGAAGACAGGGGGCGGTCAATGAGCAGTTCTTC.

This clonotype came up a few times. The genes are TRBV28 and TRBJ2-5; D not resolved. Germline assignment: CDR1 MDHEN and CDR2 SYDVKM. The CDR3 runs 13 residues. V was trimmed by 6 bases and J by 1 base, leaving 9 bases between them. This chain's CDR3 is CASSLPPQETQYF. CDR3 nucleotides: TGTGCCAGCAGCCTCCCGCCCCAAGAGACCCAGTACTTC.

The chain employs TRBV5-1 and TRBJ2-2; D not resolved. Germline loops: CDR1 SGHRS, CDR2 YFSETQ. The ends were cut back, 2 bases at V and 1 base at J, with 6 bases in the middle. The CDR3 contains 14 residues. The CDR3 is CASSFPQNTGELFF. CDR3 nucleotides: TGCGCCAGCAGCTTTCCGCAGAACACCGGGGAGCTGTTTTTT.

The V call is TRBV5-4, the J call TRBJ2-5; D is possibly TRBD1 (6 bases). The germline V gene encodes CDR1 SGHNT and CDR2 YYREEE (reference sequence). This CDR3 comprises 13 residues. The V gene lost 3 bases and the J gene lost 0 bases, with 6 bases spanning the gap. The CDR3 is CASSWDNQETQYF. Written as DNA, the CDR3 is TGTGCCAGCAGCTGGGACAACCAAGAGACCCAGTACTTC.

This clonotype was recorded at least ten times. This chain connects TRBV5-1 to TRBJ2-6, with a tentative D call TRBD1 (6 bases). Germline V CDR1 and CDR2: SGHRS, YFSETQ. This CDR3 is 17 amino acids long. The germline V and J ends were trimmed by 2 bases and 2 bases, with 14 bases remaining between them. The CDR3 DNA sequence: TGCGCCAGCAGCTTCATCCCACAGGGCGCTGGGGCCAACGTCCTGACTTTC. Its translation is CASSFIPQGAGANVLTF. The complete variable domain, with remaining parts taken from reference TRBV5-1 and TRBJ2-6, reads KAGVTQTPRYLIKTRGQQVTLSCSPISGHRSVSWYQQTPGQGLQFLFEYFSETQRNKGNFPGRFSGRQFSNSRSEMNVSTLELGDSALYLCASSFIPQGAGANVLTFGAGSRLTVL.

This chain connects TRBV29-1 to TRBJ1-6; TRBD1 matches at 11 bases. CDR1 is SQVTM and CDR2 is ANQGSEA in the germline V gene. J was trimmed by 9 bases and V by 6 bases; bases with no gene match: 4. This CDR3 comprises 13 residues. The CDR3: CSVGQGAGSPLHF. CDR3 nucleotide sequence: TGCAGCGTCGGACAGGGGGCAGGTTCACCCCTCCACTTT.

The V gene is TRBV12-3 or TRBV12-4, the J gene TRBJ2-3; either TRBD1 or TRBD2 may supply D (5 bases each). This CDR3 is 16 amino acids long. Trimming shortened V by 5 bases and J by 1 base, and 16 bases separated the two germline ends. CDR3 amino acids: CASSGYLRGRTDTQYF. CDR3 coding DNA: TGTGCCAGCAGTGGATACTTGAGGGGTCGCACAGATACGCAGTATTTT.

CDR3: CASSYGGAGTGELFF. The CDR3 DNA sequence: TGTGCCAGCAGTTACGGGGGGGCTGGTACCGGGGAGCTGTTTTTT. This chain connects TRBV6-5 to TRBJ2-2, with a possible D match to TRBD2 (7 bases). Between the trimmed V and J ends, which lost 2 bases and 5 bases, there was a span of 12 bases. Germline CDR1 is MNHEY and CDR2 is SVGAGI. The CDR3 consists of 15 residues.

In its sample, this clonotype was seen a few times. The chain carries TRBV2 and TRBJ1-2; no clear D gene. V lost 7 bases to trimming and J lost 2 bases, with 17 bases between them. CDR1 is SNHLY and CDR2 is FYNNEI in the germline V gene. The CDR3 length is 15 residues. The CDR3 DNA is TGTGCCAGCAAAGTTCAATTGGGAGGGAACTATGGCTACACCTTC. This sequence encodes CASKVQLGGNYGYTF.

This clonotype was found a few times. The V gene is TRBV5-1, the J gene TRBJ1-3; tentative D call: TRBD1 (5 bases). Trimming took off 2 bases at V and 4 bases at J, with 19 bases between the two ends. The CDR3 sequence is 17 residues long. Germline CDR1 is SGHRS and CDR2 is YFSETQ. The CDR3 loop reads CASSFGARTRGGNTIYF. In nucleotides, the CDR3 is TGCGCCAGCAGCTTTGGGGCCCGAACGCGGGGGGGAAACACCATATATTTT.

The rearrangement joins TRBV5-4 to TRBJ2-7; 9 nucleotides line up with TRBD1. V was pared by 4 bases and J by 3 bases, with 5 bases of the junction left unmatched. The germline V gene has CDR1 SGHNT and CDR2 YYREEE (reference sequence). The CDR3 is 14 amino acids. For the CDR3, the DNA is TGTGCCAGCAGCGAAGACAGGGGGATCTACGAGCAGTACTTC. Its translation: CASSEDRGIYEQYF.

This clonotype was observed many times. V usage is TRBV5-1 and J usage is TRBJ2-5, with 7 nucleotides matching TRBD1. The CDR3 is 14 residues long. V shed 4 bases and J 2 bases; nucleotides not matched to a gene: 5. Germline CDR1 is SGHRS and CDR2 is YFSETQ. Here the CDR3 reads CASSVGTEQETQYF. The CDR3 region has the DNA TGCGCCAGCAGCGTCGGGACAGAACAAGAGACCCAGTACTTC.

V is TRBV7-9 and J is TRBJ2-1, with D hard to call. The CDR3 extends over 13 amino acids. V gave up 0 bases and J gave up 8 bases, with 8 bases separating them. Germline lookup yields CDR1 SEHNR and CDR2 FQNEAQ (reference sequence). CDR3 in amino acids: CASSLASRDEQFF. CDR3 coding DNA: TGTGCCAGCAGCTTAGCCTCACGGGATGAGCAGTTCTTC. Together with reference TRBV7-9 and TRBJ2-1, the CDR3 gives the full variable domain: DTGVSQNPRHKITKRGQNVTFRCDPISEHNRLYWYRQTLGQGPEFLTYFQNEAQLEKSRLLSDRFSAERPKGSFSTLEIQRTEQGDSAMYLCASSLASRDEQFFGPGTRLTVL.

This clonotype has just a few counts. The chain combines TRBV12-3 or TRBV12-4 with TRBJ2-7; tentatively, D is TRBD2 (6 bases). CDR3 length: 12 residues. The V end was cut by 3 bases, the J end by 6 bases, with 9 bases between. CDR3 amino acids: CASSFRLGEQYF. In nucleotides, the CDR3 is TGTGCCAGCAGTTTTAGACTAGGCGAGCAGTACTTC.

The chain combines TRBV5-1 with TRBJ2-3; D is unclear. Trimming pared 8 bases from V and 4 bases from J, leaving 20 bases between. The CDR3 contains 15 residues. Germline values: CDR1 SGHRS, CDR2 YFSETQ. This chain's CDR3 is CASRRPSGVADTQYF. CDR3 DNA: TGCGCCAGTAGGAGACCCTCAGGAGTTGCAGATACGCAGTATTTT.

This clonotype was observed a few times. This chain joins TRBV7-9 and TRBJ1-4, with D possibly TRBD1 on 5 matching bases. Trimming removed 2 bases from V and 2 bases from J, with 18 bases in between. CDR3 size: 18 residues. Germline V CDR1 and CDR2: SEHNR, FQNEAQ (reference sequence). CDR3 residues: CASSLSGRGFSTNEKLFF. CDR3 bases: TGTGCCAGCAGCTTATCAGGGAGGGGATTTTCGACTAATGAAAAACTGTTTTTT.

This clonotype was counted between two and nine times. The V call is TRBV7-7, the J call TRBJ2-5, with 9 bases fitting TRBD1. The CDR3 extends over 16 amino acids. J gave up 5 bases and V 4 bases, and 11 bases lay outside the gene matches. CDR1 and CDR2 (germline): SSHAT, FNYEAQ (reference sequence). The CDR3 loop is CASSSNRGQGGETQYF. The CDR3 region has the DNA TGTGCCAGCAGCTCCAACCGGGGACAGGGAGGGGAGACCCAGTACTTC.

This clonotype was picked up a small number of times. The genes are TRBV24-1 and TRBJ2-7; TRBD1 is a possible D gene (6 bases). Per the germline V gene, CDR1 is KGHDR and CDR2 is SFDVKD. Trimming removed 0 bases at V and 2 bases at J, with 7 bases between. There are 14 residues in the CDR3. This CDR3 reads CATSDLDRPYEQYF. CDR3 DNA: TGTGCCACCAGTGATTTGGACAGGCCCTACGAGCAGTACTTC.